Detailed here is one T cell receptor beta chain. This sample stems from a study of blood T cell repertoires in COVID-19. Study information: Sites in the United States, Italy and Spain provided acute and convalescent COVID-19 samples. PBMCs, B-cell-depleted T cells, or T cells were the source of the cDNA or gDNA that made up the material.

The V and J ends lost 9 bases and 3 bases respectively, with 12 bases between them. The CDR3 totals 13 residues. CDR1 is MNHEY, CDR2 SVGAGI, per germline. Study processing details: Amplification with reference gene primers provided the estimates of nucleated cell counts. Sequencing was performed with immunoSEQ multiplex PCR; in TCRdb, only in-frame clones are kept and a portion is missing. D and trimming come from the DNA, and the V and J calls and clone size come from that table. The top ten clones hold approximately 15% of a sample with 52,000 or so clones, 83% of them seen once. Specimen: peripheral blood. This clonotype originated in a man aged 35 to 55 with acute or convalescent COVID-19. V is TRBV6-5 and J is TRBJ1-5; TRBD1 is a possible D gene (6 bases). Here the CDR3 DNA reads TGTGCCAGTGCAACAGGGAACAATCAGCCCCAGCATTTT. This codes for CASATGNNQPQHF.